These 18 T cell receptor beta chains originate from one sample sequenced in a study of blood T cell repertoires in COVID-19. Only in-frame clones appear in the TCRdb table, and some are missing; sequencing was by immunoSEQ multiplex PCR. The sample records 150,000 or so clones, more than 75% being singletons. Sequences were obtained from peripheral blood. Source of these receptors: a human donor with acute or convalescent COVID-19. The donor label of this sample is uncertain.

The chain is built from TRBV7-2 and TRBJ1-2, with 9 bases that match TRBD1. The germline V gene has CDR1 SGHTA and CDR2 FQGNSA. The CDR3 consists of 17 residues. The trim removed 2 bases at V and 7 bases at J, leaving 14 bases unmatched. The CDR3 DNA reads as TGTGCCAGCAGCTTACTGGACAGGGGAAAGTCGTACTCTGGCTACACCTTC. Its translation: CASSLLDRGKSYSGYTF.

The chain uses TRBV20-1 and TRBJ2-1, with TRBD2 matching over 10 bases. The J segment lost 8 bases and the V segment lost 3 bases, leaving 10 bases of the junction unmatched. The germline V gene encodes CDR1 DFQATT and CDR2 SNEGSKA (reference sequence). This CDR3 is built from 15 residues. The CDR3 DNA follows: TGCAGTGCTAGTAAGTCGGCTAGCGGGGGATATGAGCAGTTCTTC. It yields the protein CSASKSASGGYEQFF.

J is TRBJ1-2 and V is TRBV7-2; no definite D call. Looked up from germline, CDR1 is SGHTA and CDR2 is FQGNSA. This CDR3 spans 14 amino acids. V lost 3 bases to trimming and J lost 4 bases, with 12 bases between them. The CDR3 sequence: CASSLAKGAYGYTF. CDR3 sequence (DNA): TGTGCCAGCAGCTTGGCCAAAGGAGCCTATGGCTACACCTTC.

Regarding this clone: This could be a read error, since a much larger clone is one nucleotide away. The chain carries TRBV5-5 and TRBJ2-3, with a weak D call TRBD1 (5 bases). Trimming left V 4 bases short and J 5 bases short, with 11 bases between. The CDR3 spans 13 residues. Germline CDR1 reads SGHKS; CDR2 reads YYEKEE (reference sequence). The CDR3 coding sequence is TGTGCCAGCAGCGGCAGGGCAATAGATACGCAGTATTTT. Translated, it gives CASSGRAIDTQYF.

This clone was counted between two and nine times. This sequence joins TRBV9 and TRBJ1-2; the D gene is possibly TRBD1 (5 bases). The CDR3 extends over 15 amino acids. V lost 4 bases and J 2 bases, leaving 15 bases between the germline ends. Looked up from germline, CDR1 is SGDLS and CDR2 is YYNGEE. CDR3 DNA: TGTGCCAGCAGCCTCGGAGGGACGGGGAACTATGGCTACACCTTC. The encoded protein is CASSLGGTGNYGYTF.

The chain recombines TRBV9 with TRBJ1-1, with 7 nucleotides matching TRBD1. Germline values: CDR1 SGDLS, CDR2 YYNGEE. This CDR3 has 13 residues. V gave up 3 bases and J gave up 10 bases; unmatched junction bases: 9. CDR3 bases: TGTGCCAGCAGCGAAGACAGGGAGTGCGTAGCTTTCTTT. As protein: CASSEDRECVAFF.

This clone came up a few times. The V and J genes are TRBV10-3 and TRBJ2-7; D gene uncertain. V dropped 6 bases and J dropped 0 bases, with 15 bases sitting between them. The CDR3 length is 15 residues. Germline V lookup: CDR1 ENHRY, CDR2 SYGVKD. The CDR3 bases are TGTGCCATCAGGACCCGAGGAACCGGCTCCTACGAGCAGTACTTC. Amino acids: CAIRTRGTGSYEQYF.

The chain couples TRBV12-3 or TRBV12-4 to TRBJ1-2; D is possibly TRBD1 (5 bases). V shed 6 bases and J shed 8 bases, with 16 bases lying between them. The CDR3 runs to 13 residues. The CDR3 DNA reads TGTGCCAGCAGCCCACTAAGGGAGGGGGGCTACACCTTC. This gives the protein CASSPLREGGYTF.

CDR3 residues: CASSPLHRRYGYTF. The CDR3 DNA is TGTGCCAGCAGTCCCCTGCACAGGCGCTATGGCTACACCTTC. The V call is TRBV6-5, the J call TRBJ1-2; D might be TRBD1 (5 bases). The CDR3 is 14 residues long. With 5 bases removed from V and 4 bases from J, the gap between germline ends came to 14 bases. CDR1 is MNHEY and CDR2 is SVGAGI in the germline V gene.

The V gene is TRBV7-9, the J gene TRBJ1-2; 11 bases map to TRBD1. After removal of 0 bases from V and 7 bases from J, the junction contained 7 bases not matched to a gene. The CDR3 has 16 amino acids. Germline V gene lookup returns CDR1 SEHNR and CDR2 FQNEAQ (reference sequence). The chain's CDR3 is CASSLAQGQGAGGYTF. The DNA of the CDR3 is TGTGCCAGCAGCTTAGCGCAAGGACAGGGGGCAGGTGGCTACACCTTC. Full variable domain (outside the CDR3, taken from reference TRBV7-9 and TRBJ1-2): DTGVSQNPRHKITKRGQNVTFRCDPISEHNRLYWYRQTLGQGPEFLTYFQNEAQLEKSRLLSDRFSAERPKGSFSTLEIQRTEQGDSAMYLCASSLAQGQGAGGYTFGSGTRLTVV.

The CDR3 coding sequence is TGTGCCAGCAGCTCGGACGGACTCCTCTCTGGAAACACCATATATTTT. This encodes CASSSDGLLSGNTIYF. The chain combines TRBV7-9 with TRBJ1-3; D is ambiguous. Germline loops: CDR1 SEHNR, CDR2 FQNEAQ (reference sequence). Trimming left V 4 bases short and J 0 bases short, with 13 bases between. The CDR3 has 16 amino acids.

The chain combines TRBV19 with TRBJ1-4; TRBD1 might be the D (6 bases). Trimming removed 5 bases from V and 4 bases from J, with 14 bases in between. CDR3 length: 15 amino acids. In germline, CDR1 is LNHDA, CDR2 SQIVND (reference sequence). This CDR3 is CASSFSRGFNEKLFF. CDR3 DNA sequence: TGTGCCAGTAGTTTTTCCAGGGGTTTTAATGAAAAACTGTTTTTT.

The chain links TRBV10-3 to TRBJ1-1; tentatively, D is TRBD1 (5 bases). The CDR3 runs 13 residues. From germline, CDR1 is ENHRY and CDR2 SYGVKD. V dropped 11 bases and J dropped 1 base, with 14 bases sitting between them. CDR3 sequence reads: CAATGAPNTEAFF. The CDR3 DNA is TGTGCCGCCACTGGGGCCCCGAACACTGAAGCTTTCTTT.

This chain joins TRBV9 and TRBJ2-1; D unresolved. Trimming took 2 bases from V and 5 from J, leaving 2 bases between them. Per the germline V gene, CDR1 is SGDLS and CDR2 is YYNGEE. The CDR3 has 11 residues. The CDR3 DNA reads TGTGCCAGCAGCGTCGACAATGAGCAGTTCTTC. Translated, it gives CASSVDNEQFF.

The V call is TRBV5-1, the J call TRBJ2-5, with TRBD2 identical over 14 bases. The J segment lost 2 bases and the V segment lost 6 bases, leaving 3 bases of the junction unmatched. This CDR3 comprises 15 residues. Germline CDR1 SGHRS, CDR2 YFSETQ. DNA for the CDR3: TGCGCCAGCACCCGACTAGCGGGGGGGCAAGAGACCCAGTACTTC. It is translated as CASTRLAGGQETQYF.

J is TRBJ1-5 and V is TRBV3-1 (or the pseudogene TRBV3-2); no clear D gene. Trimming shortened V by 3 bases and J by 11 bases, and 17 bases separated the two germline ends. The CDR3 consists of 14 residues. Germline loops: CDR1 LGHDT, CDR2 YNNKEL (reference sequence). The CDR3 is CASSQGFTMEAQHF. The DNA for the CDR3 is TGTGCCAGCAGCCAGGGTTTTACTATGGAGGCCCAGCATTTT.

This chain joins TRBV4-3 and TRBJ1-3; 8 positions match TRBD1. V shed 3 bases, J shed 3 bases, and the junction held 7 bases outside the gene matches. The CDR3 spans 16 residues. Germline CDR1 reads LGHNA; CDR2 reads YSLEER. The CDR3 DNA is TGCGCCAGCAGCCATACCAGGGGGCCGAATGGAAACACCATATATTTT. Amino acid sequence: CASSHTRGPNGNTIYF.

CDR3 sequence reads: CASSIGGTGELFF. In nucleotides, the CDR3 is TGTGCCAGTAGTATAGGCGGGACCGGGGAGCTGTTTTTT. The rearrangement joins TRBV19 to TRBJ2-2; D perhaps matches TRBD2 (5 bases). This CDR3 is built from 13 residues. Trimming took 1 base from V and 5 from J, leaving 5 bases between them. Per the germline V gene, CDR1 is LNHDA and CDR2 is SQIVND (reference sequence).